Listed below are T cell receptor beta chains from one sample, sequenced in a study of T cell responses to AZD1222 COVID-19 vaccine. Sequencing was performed with immunoSEQ multiplex PCR; in TCRdb, only in-frame clones are kept and a portion is missing. The table records over 85,000 clones, 85% to 90% of them present only once. The sequenced sample was peripheral blood, obtained on day 0 of AZD1222 vaccination. The receptor set was obtained from an adult in good health. The CDR3 runs from the conserved cysteine through the conserved F or W. A D gene is named only where the DNA matches it firmly. Not all rows give a size; the values are once, few, many and, for expanded clones, a class.

V	D	size	J	DNA	CDR3
TRBV15	.	once	TRBJ1-1	TGTGCCACCAGCCCATTCGGGGGTACTGAAGCTTTCTTT	CATSPFGGTEAFF
TRBV7-9	.	.	TRBJ1-1	TGTGCCAGCAGCCCACGTCCAACCTCGAACACTGAAGCTTTCTTT	CASSPRPTSNTEAFF
TRBV3-1/TRBV3-2	TRBD1	.	TRBJ2-5	TGTGCCAGCAGCCAAGCACAGGGGCTTTCCCAAGAGACCCAGTACTTC	CASSQAQGLSQETQYF
TRBV29-1	.	.	TRBJ1-1	TGCAGCGTGCCTAGGGGCACTGAAGCTTTCTTT	CSVPRGTEAFF
TRBV28	.	.	TRBJ1-5	TGTGCCAGCAGTTCCCGACCCCAGCCCCAGCATTTT	CASSSRPQPQHF
TRBV5-1	TRBD1	.	TRBJ2-6	TGCGCCAGCAGCTTGGCCATCAGCGGGACAGGGGTCACTGGGGCCAACGTCCTGACTTTC	CASSLAISGTGVTGANVLTF
TRBV4-3	TRBD1	.	TRBJ2-7	TGCGCCAGCAGCCAAGGGACAGGACCTTTTGAGCAGTACTTC	CASSQGTGPFEQYF
TRBV19	TRBD2	.	TRBJ2-3	TGTGCCACCGGACTAGCGGGAGGACTCCTCGAGGGAGATACGCAGTATTTT	CATGLAGGLLEGDTQYF
TRBV6-1	.	.	TRBJ1-1	TGTGCCAGCAGTGAAATGACAGGCACTGAAGCTTTCTTT	CASSEMTGTEAFF
TRBV20-1	.	.	TRBJ2-7	TGCAGTGCTAGTATCGACTACGAGCAGTACTTC	CSASIDYEQYF
TRBV28	.	.	TRBJ2-7	TGTGCCAGCAGTTCGAGGGACGAGCAGTACTTC	CASSSRDEQYF
TRBV18	.	.	TRBJ1-6	TGTGCCAGCTCACCCGGACCGAATTCACCCCTCCACTTT	CASSPGPNSPLHF
TRBV21-1	.	.	TRBJ2-1	TGTGCCAGCAGCAAAGTTCCCAAAAGGGATGAGCAGTTCTTC	CASSKVPKRDEQFF
TRBV9	.	once	TRBJ2-7	TGTGCCAGCAGTGCCAGTAGTGGGGGAGGCGAGCAGTACTTC	CASSASSGGGEQYF
TRBV9	TRBD2	.	TRBJ2-1	TGTGCCAGCAGCGTGATGCAAACGGGAGGGGGTGAGCAGTTCTTC	CASSVMQTGGGEQFF
TRBV12-3/TRBV12-4	.	few	TRBJ2-1	TGTGCCAGCAGTTTCTCTGGGTCCAGCGAGCAGTTCTTC	CASSFSGSSEQFF
TRBV5-6	.	once	TRBJ1-3	TGTGCCAGCAGCTTTGGTTACACCATATATTTT	CASSFGYTIYF
TRBV28	.	few	TRBJ2-5	TGTGCCAGCAGTAGAGACCTCCGGGGGTACCAAGAGACCCAGTACTTC	CASSRDLRGYQETQYF
TRBV6-5	.	few	TRBJ2-7	TGTGCCAGCAGTACTACCCGGGGCTACGAGCAGTACTTC	CASSTTRGYEQYF
TRBV5-1	TRBD1	.	TRBJ2-7	TGCGCCAGCAGCCATGGGACAGGGGGCTACGAGCAGTACTTC	CASSHGTGGYEQYF
TRBV7-3	.	.	TRBJ2-2	TGTGCCAGCAGCTTGGTGGCGACGAACACCGGGGAGCTGTTTTTT	CASSLVATNTGELFF
TRBV9	.	.	TRBJ2-1	TGTGCCAGCAGCATCGAGACTGATGAGCAGTTCTTC	CASSIETDEQFF
TRBV24-1	TRBD2	.	TRBJ2-7	TGTGCCACCAGTGATAATGGGGACTATTCCTACGAGCAGTACTTC	CATSDNGDYSYEQYF
TRBV4-3	.	few	TRBJ1-3	TGCGCCAGCAGCCAAGTATCGGGGGGAGGAAACACCATATATTTT	CASSQVSGGGNTIYF
TRBV14	.	.	TRBJ1-6	TGTGCCAGCAGCCAAGACGTTGATTTCCCCCTCCACTTT	CASSQDVDFPLHF
TRBV11-2	.	.	TRBJ2-5	TGTGCCAGCACCAGAGGCGCGATGGAGACCCAGTACTTC	CASTRGAMETQYF
TRBV7-2	.	.	TRBJ1-2	TGTGCCAGCAGCGTAGACACTAACTATGGCTACACCTTC	CASSVDTNYGYTF
TRBV4-3	.	.	TRBJ1-1	TGCGCCAGCAGCCAAGTTTGGGGCCAGAACACTGAAGCTTTCTTT	CASSQVWGQNTEAFF
TRBV5-1	TRBD2	.	TRBJ2-7	TGCGCCAGCAGCTCCGGACTAGCGGGAGTTAACGAGCAGTACTTC	CASSSGLAGVNEQYF
TRBV30	TRBD1	few	TRBJ1-1	TGTGCCTGGAGTGTACAGGGGCTTTGGACTGAAGCTTTCTTT	CAWSVQGLWTEAFF
TRBV29-1	.	.	TRBJ2-7	TGCAGCGTTCGAGACACCCTCTACGAGCAGTACTTC	CSVRDTLYEQYF
TRBV19	TRBD1	.	TRBJ2-5	TGTGCCAGTAGTAGGGGAGGGGGACAGGGTGGTGAGACCCAGTACTTC	CASSRGGGQGGETQYF
TRBV7-2	.	.	TRBJ1-5	TGTGCCAGCAGCTATGATACTAGCAATCAGCCCCAGCATTTT	CASSYDTSNQPQHF
TRBV7-6	.	.	TRBJ2-7	TGTGCCAGCAGCGACCCCGGGGTGGGGCAGTACTTC	CASSDPGVGQYF
TRBV28	.	few	TRBJ1-3	TGTGCCAGCAGTTTGAGGGCGGGACTAGGCTCTGGAAACACCATATATTTT	CASSLRAGLGSGNTIYF
TRBV5-3	.	few	TRBJ1-1	TGTGCCAGAAGCTCTCAAAGGGTGAACACTGAAGCTTTCTTT	CARSSQRVNTEAFF
TRBV5-6	.	.	TRBJ1-1	TGTGCCAGCAGCTTGGTGGGGACGGGTTTGAACACTGAAGCTTTCTTT	CASSLVGTGLNTEAFF
TRBV19	.	.	TRBJ2-3	TGTGCCAGTACCCCAATGGGAAGCACAGATACGCAGTATTTT	CASTPMGSTDTQYF
TRBV4-1	TRBD2	.	TRBJ2-5	TGCGCCAGCAGCCTCAGACTAGCGGGGAGCCAAGAGACCCAGTACTTC	CASSLRLAGSQETQYF
TRBV27	TRBD1	.	TRBJ1-2	TGTGCCAGCAGTAGCCGACAGGGCTATGGCTACACCTTC	CASSSRQGYGYTF